This T cell receptor beta chain was retrieved from a study of Graves' ophthalmopathy and Graves' hyperthyroidism. Study-wide context: Peripheral blood was obtained at first diagnosis, ahead of any treatment. Study observations and caveats: In blood, most expanded thyroid clonotypes above 0.001 frequency were also detected.

Amplification targeted the TCR beta CDR3 regions, with RNA transcripts as the source material. An opening RT-PCR round employed HTBI primers and preceded a second-round multiplex PCR. MiXCR was run by TCRdb on the multiplex PCR reads, yielding one entry per CDR3 protein. The table includes 650,000 to 800,000 distinct CDR3 sequences, more than 40% detected once. This clonotype was seen repeatedly, ten times or more. Its specificity is unknown. CDR1 SGHRS and CDR2 YFSETQ come from the germline V gene. The ends were cut back, 1 base at V and 7 bases at J, with 15 bases in the middle. The CDR3 runs 14 residues. Diagnoses were established from clinical symptoms, serum thyroxine, TRAb, thyroid ultrasound and orbital computed tomography. The PBMCs used were ones drawn from approximately 10 ml of fresh peripheral blood.

The receptor was derived from an adult man with Graves' ophthalmopathy. This chain links TRBV5-1 with TRBJ2-7; no clear D. Sequencing was carried out using peripheral blood. For the CDR3, the DNA is TGCGCCAGCAGCTTGTCGGCCACCACGGGTGAGCAGTACTTC. Its translation: CASSLSATTGEQYF.